Following are 31 T cell receptor beta chains from one sample sequenced in a study of beta chain features in type 1 diabetes. General study points: The study found moderately but significantly shorter TCRB CDR3s in all four CD4+ subsets of Type 1 diabetes patients.

Their antigen targets remain unknown. The entirety of the isolated RNA underwent reverse transcription, so expressed TCRB transcripts were sequenced. The protocol was immunoSEQ multiplex PCR, while the TCRdb copy is restricted to in-frame clones and leaves out a portion. The data show about 150,000 clones, around 8% seen once. The sequenced sample consisted of central memory CD4+ T cells from blood. All receptors come from a woman aged 40 to 50 with type 1 diabetes.

This clone appeared many times. The chain carries TRBV28 and TRBJ2-7, with 8 nucleotides matching TRBD1. The V segment lost 7 bases and the J segment 4 bases; nucleotides outside the gene matches: 9. Germline assignment: CDR1 MDHEN and CDR2 SYDVKM. The CDR3 spans 14 residues. The CDR3 DNA follows: TGTGCCAGCACCAAACAGGGGGAACTATACGAGCAGTACTTC. It codes for CASTKQGELYEQYF.

The chain couples TRBV7-9 to TRBJ1-6; D gene ambiguous. Germline V gives CDR1 SEHNR, CDR2 FQNEAQ (reference sequence). The CDR3 covers 14 residues. Trimming shortened V by 3 bases and J by 7 bases, and 10 bases separated the two germline ends. The CDR3 reads CASSFSGNNSPLHF. The CDR3 region has the DNA TGTGCCAGCAGCTTCTCGGGGAACAATTCACCCCTCCACTTT.

The rearrangement uses TRBV30 and TRBJ1-2; 7 nucleotides agree with TRBD1. The germline gives CDR1 GTSNPN, CDR2 SVGIG (reference sequence). J was trimmed by 3 bases and V by 0 bases; bases with no gene match: 7. CDR3 length: 15 amino acids. CDR3 sequence reads: CAWSVTAGTDYGYTF. The CDR3 nucleotides are TGTGCCTGGAGTGTAACTGCCGGGACAGACTATGGCTACACCTTC. Complete variable domain (other parts from reference TRBV30 and TRBJ1-2): SQTIHQWPATLVQPVGSPLSLECTVEGTSNPNLYWYRQAAGRGLQLLFYSVGIGQISSEVPQNLSASRPQDRQFILSSKKLLLSDSGFYLCAWSVTAGTDYGYTFGSGTRLTVV.

This clone was recorded many times. Written as DNA, the CDR3 is TGCAGCGTTGAAGAGTCGTGGGGCGTTAATGAAAAACTGTTTTTT. This gives the protein CSVEESWGVNEKLFF. The genes are TRBV29-1 and TRBJ1-4; weak D call: TRBD1 (5 bases). There are 15 residues in the CDR3. Trimming shortened V by 0 bases and J by 4 bases, and 12 bases separated the two germline ends. Germline CDR1 is SQVTM and CDR2 is ANQGSEA.

The chain couples TRBV4-1 to TRBJ1-2, with D possibly being TRBD1 (5 bases). The CDR3 is 14 amino acids. Trimming shortened V by 0 bases and J by 8 bases, and 13 bases separated the two germline ends. Germline assignment: CDR1 MGHRA and CDR2 YSYEKL. The CDR3 DNA follows: TGCGCCAGCAGCCAAGATACAGGTCCTTACGGCTACACCTTC. Its protein is CASSQDTGPYGYTF.

J is TRBJ2-1 and V is TRBV6-1, with TRBD1 matching over 8 bases. The CDR3 has 16 residues. V lost 4 bases, J lost 10 bases, and 15 bases stayed unmatched. Per germline, CDR1 MNHNS and CDR2 SASEGT. The CDR3 bases are TGTGCCAGCAGTGCCCAGACAGGGGCGGCTGTGGGAGAGCAGTTCTTC. The encoded protein is CASSAQTGAAVGEQFF.

The chain joins TRBV7-9 to TRBJ1-5, with D perhaps TRBD1 (6 bases). This CDR3 is built from 17 residues. V lost 3 bases and J lost 6, with 21 bases in between. CDR1 is SEHNR and CDR2 is FQNEAQ in the germline V gene (reference sequence). CDR3 nucleotides: TGTGCCAGCAGCTTGGGAGACGGACCAGGGGTGGGTCAGCCCCAGCATTTT. Protein sequence: CASSLGDGPGVGQPQHF.

The chain has TRBV5-8 and TRBJ1-5, with 7 bases fitting TRBD1. The CDR3 runs to 15 residues. In germline, CDR1 is SGHTS, CDR2 YDEGEE. V lost 4 bases to trimming and J lost 7 bases; unmatched junction nucleotides: 11. CDR3 amino acids: CASSELTGKSQPQHF. In DNA, the CDR3 is TGTGCCAGCAGCGAACTGACAGGGAAGAGCCAGCCCCAGCATTTT.

The V call is TRBV29-1, the J call TRBJ1-4, with D possibly matching TRBD1 (6 bases). Per germline, CDR1 SQVTM and CDR2 ANQGSEA. The CDR3 is made up of 11 amino acids. The V end lost 3 bases, the J end lost 8 bases, and 7 bases lay between the germline ends. The CDR3 region is CSVDDREKLFF. DNA for the CDR3: TGCAGCGTTGATGACAGGGAAAAACTGTTTTTT. The entire variable domain, with the rest obtained from reference TRBV29-1 and TRBJ1-4, is as follows: SAVISQKPSRDICQRGTSLTIQCQVDSQVTMMFWYRQQPGQSLTLIATANQGSEATYESGFVIDKFPISRPNLTFSTLTVSNMSPEDSSIYLCSVDDREKLFFGSGTQLSVL.

A few counts support this clone. The chain recombines TRBV10-2 with TRBJ2-3; D remains ambiguous. V was cut by 2 bases and J by 0 bases, with 6 bases left in between. Per the germline V gene, CDR1 is WSHSY and CDR2 is SAAADI. The CDR3 runs to 14 residues. CDR3 sequence reads: CASSEGDSTDTQYF. The CDR3 DNA reads as TGCGCCAGCAGTGAGGGAGATAGCACAGATACGCAGTATTTT.

In this sample, this clone turned up a few times. The chain couples TRBV5-4 to TRBJ1-2; 8 nucleotides line up with TRBD1. The germline CDR1 and CDR2 sequences are SGHNT and YYREEE (reference sequence). Losses at the gene ends were 5 bases for V and 2 bases for J; bases not matched to a gene: 5. CDR3 size: 14 residues. The CDR3 here is CASSKGQENYGYTF. The CDR3 DNA reads TGTGCCAGCAGTAAGGGACAGGAAAACTATGGCTACACCTTC.

This clone was counted between two and nine times. V usage is TRBV6-5 and J usage is TRBJ2-7; the match to TRBD1 covers 8 bases. Per germline, CDR1 MNHEY and CDR2 SVGAGI. The V segment lost 8 bases and the J segment 2 bases; nucleotides outside the gene matches: 2. The CDR3 consists of 12 residues. CDR3 nucleotide sequence: TGTGCCAGCGGACAGGGCCCCTACGAGCAGTACTTC. Residues: CASGQGPYEQYF.

This clone occurred many times. The chain employs TRBV29-1 and TRBJ2-3; no reliable D call. There are 16 residues in the CDR3. Deletions cut 3 bases from V and 1 base from J, with 17 bases between. Germline assignment: CDR1 SQVTM and CDR2 ANQGSEA. The chain's CDR3 is CSVDHGSQEGTDTQYF. The CDR3 DNA reads as TGCAGCGTTGACCACGGGTCCCAAGAAGGCACAGATACGCAGTATTTT.

This clone was seen more than once but under ten times. The chain has TRBV7-2 and TRBJ1-5; 10 bases agree with TRBD1. The CDR3 extends over 14 amino acids. Losses at the gene ends were 4 bases for V and 9 bases for J; bases not matched to a gene: 6. Per the germline V gene, CDR1 is SGHTA and CDR2 is FQGNSA. This chain's CDR3 is CASSSDRGGWPQHF. The CDR3 nucleotides are TGTGCCAGCAGCTCGGACAGGGGGGGATGGCCCCAGCATTTT.

This clone came up a few times. The V call is TRBV28, the J call TRBJ2-7; D ambiguous. Trimming shortened V by 5 bases and J by 2 bases, and 13 bases separated the two germline ends. The CDR3 extends over 14 amino acids. Germline lookup yields CDR1 MDHEN and CDR2 SYDVKM. This CDR3 reads CASSPPTAPYEQYF. CDR3 coding DNA: TGTGCCAGCAGTCCCCCCACAGCCCCCTACGAGCAGTACTTC.

Regarding this clone: A much larger clone lies a single base off, so this may be a read error. The V and J genes are TRBV9 and TRBJ2-3; no definite D call. Germline V lookup: CDR1 SGDLS, CDR2 YYNGEE. Trimming removed 3 bases from V and 2 bases from J, with 4 bases in between. The CDR3 contains 12 residues. The CDR3 is CASSANTDTQYF. The CDR3 DNA reads TGTGCCAGCAGCGCCAACACAGATACGCAGTATTTT. The complete variable domain, with remaining parts taken from reference TRBV9 and TRBJ2-3, reads DSGVTQTPKHLITATGQRVTLRCSPRSGDLSVYWYQQSLDQGLQFLIQYYNGEERAKGNILERFSAQQFPDLHSELNLSSLELGDSALYFCASSANTDTQYFGPGTRLTVL.

This clone was seen a handful of times. The chain has TRBV5-1 and TRBJ2-7; D gene uncertain. Germline V gives CDR1 SGHRS, CDR2 YFSETQ. This CDR3 has 12 amino acids. Trimming removed 2 bases at V and 3 bases at J, with 6 bases between. CDR3 amino acids: CASSFDNYEQYF. CDR3 DNA: TGCGCCAGCAGCTTCGACAACTACGAGCAGTACTTC. The whole variable domain, filled in from reference TRBV5-1 and TRBJ2-7, reads KAGVTQTPRYLIKTRGQQVTLSCSPISGHRSVSWYQQTPGQGLQFLFEYFSETQRNKGNFPGRFSGRQFSNSRSEMNVSTLELGDSALYLCASSFDNYEQYFGPGTRLTVT.

The chain employs TRBV5-1 and TRBJ1-2; D is possibly TRBD1 (5 bases). V was trimmed by 4 bases and J by 3 bases, leaving 19 bases between them. The CDR3 consists of 16 residues. The germline V gene has CDR1 SGHRS and CDR2 YFSETQ. The CDR3 nucleotides are TGCGCCAGCAGCCCCCTCAGGGCCAACCAGGACTATGGCTACACCTTC. This translates into CASSPLRANQDYGYTF.

The rearrangement uses TRBV27 and TRBJ1-5, with 7 nucleotides matching TRBD1. This CDR3 is built from 14 residues. Germline lookup yields CDR1 MNHEY and CDR2 SMNVEV (reference sequence). Germline trimming cut 5 bases from V and 4 bases from J; bases unmatched to any gene: 5. The CDR3 spells CASSTQGRNQPQHF. For the CDR3, the DNA is TGTGCCAGCAGTACACAGGGGCGAAATCAGCCCCAGCATTTT.

This chain links TRBV5-1 with TRBJ2-1; TRBD2 aligns across 10 bases. The trim removed 4 bases at V and 3 bases at J, leaving 4 bases unmatched. Germline CDR1 is SGHRS and CDR2 is YFSETQ. CDR3 length: 15 amino acids. The CDR3 DNA sequence: TGCGCCAGCAGCCCAGCTAGCGGGGGCTACAATGAGCAGTTCTTC. This translates into CASSPASGGYNEQFF.

The V gene is TRBV28, the J gene TRBJ2-7; D is possibly TRBD2 (6 bases). Deletions cut 3 bases from V and 5 bases from J, with 14 bases between. CDR1 is MDHEN, CDR2 SYDVKM, per germline. The CDR3 length is 14 residues. This CDR3 is CASSLVGGINEQYF. CDR3 nucleotide sequence: TGTGCCAGCAGTTTGGTCGGGGGTATCAACGAGCAGTACTTC.

In its sample, this clone was seen many times. The rearrangement links TRBV4-2 to TRBJ1-2, with D perhaps matching TRBD1 (5 bases). Germline V gene data show CDR1 as LGHNA and CDR2 as YNFKEQ. V was cut by 0 bases and J by 0 bases, with 8 bases left in between. The CDR3 spans 15 residues. The CDR3 reads CASSQETASNYGYTF. Here the CDR3 DNA reads TGTGCCAGCAGCCAAGAGACAGCCTCTAACTATGGCTACACCTTC.

There are a few counts of this clone. A junction boundary mismatches the germline segment, possibly from a read error. The V call is TRBV5-4, the J call TRBJ2-5; the match to TRBD2 covers 12 bases. The germline V gene has CDR1 SGHNT and CDR2 YYREEE (reference sequence). The CDR3 runs to 17 residues. The CDR3 reads CASSLAPGLAGSETQYF. The CDR3 nucleotides are TGTGCCAGCAGTTTGGCTCCGGGACTAGCGGGCTCTGAGACCCAGTACTTC.

This clone was seen a handful of times. The CDR3 sequence: CASSSRTSGVSSQYF. CDR3 DNA: TGTGCCAGCAGTTCACGGACTAGCGGGGTATCGTCCCAGTACTTC. The V call is TRBV28, the J call TRBJ2-5; 12 nucleotides align to TRBD2. The CDR3 runs 15 residues. The V segment lost 4 bases and the J segment 9 bases; nucleotides outside the gene matches: 9. Looked up from germline, CDR1 is MDHEN and CDR2 is SYDVKM.

This sequence joins TRBV29-1 and TRBJ1-6; 9 nucleotides agree with TRBD1. Germline CDR1 is SQVTM and CDR2 is ANQGSEA. J lost 7 bases, V lost 7 bases, and 5 bases had no gene match. The CDR3 sequence is 13 residues long. The CDR3 region has the DNA TGCAGCGCCCAGACAGGGGGAAATTCACCCCTCCACTTT. As protein: CSAQTGGNSPLHF. The entire variable domain, with the rest obtained from reference TRBV29-1 and TRBJ1-6, is as follows: SAVISQKPSRDICQRGTSLTIQCQVDSQVTMMFWYRQQPGQSLTLIATANQGSEATYESGFVIDKFPISRPNLTFSTLTVSNMSPEDSSIYLCSAQTGGNSPLHFGNGTRLTVT.

V and J are TRBV7-2 and TRBJ1-2, with D possibly matching TRBD1 (5 bases). CDR1 and CDR2 (germline): SGHTA, FQGNSA. With 1 base removed from V and 7 bases from J, the gap between germline ends came to 13 bases. The CDR3 covers 14 residues. CDR3 amino acids: CASSLVARERGYTF. The CDR3 region has the DNA TGTGCCAGCAGCTTAGTCGCCAGGGAACGTGGCTACACCTTC.

This sequence joins TRBV28 and TRBJ1-2; 7 bases map to TRBD1. V dropped 4 bases and J dropped 7; count of bases not matched to a gene: 6. The CDR3 has 13 residues. CDR1 MDHEN and CDR2 SYDVKM come from the germline V gene. The DNA for the CDR3 is TGTGCCAGCAGTTGGGACAGCAAGAGTGGCTACACCTTC. Its translation is CASSWDSKSGYTF.

V and J are TRBV19 and TRBJ1-6, with 8 positions matching TRBD1. The V gene end was trimmed by 7 bases and the J gene end by 0 bases; junction bases not matched to a gene: 8. The CDR3 runs 17 residues. Germline V CDR1 and CDR2: LNHDA, SQIVND (reference sequence). CDR3 coding DNA: TGTGCCAGTACTCGGACAGGGCCGAGCTCCTATAATTCACCCCTCCACTTT. It specifies CASTRTGPSSYNSPLHF.

The V call is TRBV7-2, the J call TRBJ1-2; 10 bases align to TRBD1. CDR3 length: 16 amino acids. Germline-derived CDR1 and CDR2 are SGHTA and FQGNSA. J lost 3 bases, V lost 2 bases, and 6 bases had no gene match. The CDR3 bases are TGTGCCAGCAGCTTAAGGCCTGGACAGGGGGACTATGGCTACACCTTC. This codes for CASSLRPGQGDYGYTF.

This chain links TRBV4-1 with TRBJ2-5, with a weak D call TRBD2 (5 bases). The ends were cut back, 4 bases at V and 4 bases at J, with 16 bases in the middle. The CDR3 extends over 15 amino acids. CDR1 and CDR2 (germline): MGHRA, YSYEKL. DNA for the CDR3: TGCGCCAGCAGCCCCGGGAATAGGGATAGAGAGACCCAGTACTTC. It yields the protein CASSPGNRDRETQYF.

In this sample, this clone turned up a few times. The gene calls are TRBV7-3 and TRBJ1-1; unclear D gene. The ends were cut back, 5 bases at V and 10 bases at J, with 17 bases in the middle. The CDR3 extends over 13 amino acids. Germline CDR1 is SGHTA and CDR2 is FQGTGA. CDR3 DNA sequence: TGTGCCAGCAGCATGGACTCCTTTGGGGTAGCTTTCTTT. It is translated as CASSMDSFGVAFF.